This TCR beta chain is drawn from a study of OX40 agonist ivuxolimab in advanced cancers. At the level of the study: Administration of intravenous ivuxolimab to patients occurred every 2 weeks at 0.01 to 10 mg/kg. Those enrolled were around 87% male, with a mean age of about 66 years and ages from about 20 to 79. Prior anti-PD-1, anti-PD-L1 or anti-CTLA-4 therapy did not bar entry, and about 40% had some.

Germline CDR1 and CDR2: SGHDN and FVKESK. The CDR3 spans 13 residues. V dropped 3 bases and J dropped 6 bases, with 8 bases sitting between them. Remarks on this clone: Its antigen remains unknown.

Overall study findings and caveats: CD4+ T cells averaged fewer expanded clones than CD8+ T cells.

Generated by immunoSEQ multiplex PCR, the TCRdb table keeps only in-frame clones and is missing some. Of nearly 90,000 clones in the sample, about 87% were seen once. The source is an adult with an advanced solid tumor such as melanoma, head and neck, liver or kidney cancer. Sequences were derived from CD4+ or CD8+ T cells sorted from blood, sampled in a trial of the OX40 agonist ivuxolimab. The chain couples TRBV14 to TRBJ1-4; D ambiguous. The CDR3 nucleotides read TGTGCCAGCAGCCAGGGGATTTATGAAAAACTGTTTTTT. Protein sequence: CASSQGIYEKLFF.